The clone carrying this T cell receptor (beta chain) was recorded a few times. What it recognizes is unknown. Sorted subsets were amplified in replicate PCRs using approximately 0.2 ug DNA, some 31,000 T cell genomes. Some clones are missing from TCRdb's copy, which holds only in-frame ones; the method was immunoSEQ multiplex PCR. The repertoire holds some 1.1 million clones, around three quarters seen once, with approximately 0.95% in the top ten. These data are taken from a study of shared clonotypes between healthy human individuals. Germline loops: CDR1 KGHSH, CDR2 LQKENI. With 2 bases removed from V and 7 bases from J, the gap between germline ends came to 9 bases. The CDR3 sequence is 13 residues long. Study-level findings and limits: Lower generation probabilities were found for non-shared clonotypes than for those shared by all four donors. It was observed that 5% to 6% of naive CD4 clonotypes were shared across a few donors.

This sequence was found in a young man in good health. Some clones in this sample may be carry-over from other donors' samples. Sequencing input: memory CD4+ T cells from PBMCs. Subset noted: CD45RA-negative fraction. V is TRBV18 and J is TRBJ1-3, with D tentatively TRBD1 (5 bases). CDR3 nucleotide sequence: TGTGCCAGCTCACCAGGGGGTATCAACACCATATATTTT. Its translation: CASSPGGINTIYF.